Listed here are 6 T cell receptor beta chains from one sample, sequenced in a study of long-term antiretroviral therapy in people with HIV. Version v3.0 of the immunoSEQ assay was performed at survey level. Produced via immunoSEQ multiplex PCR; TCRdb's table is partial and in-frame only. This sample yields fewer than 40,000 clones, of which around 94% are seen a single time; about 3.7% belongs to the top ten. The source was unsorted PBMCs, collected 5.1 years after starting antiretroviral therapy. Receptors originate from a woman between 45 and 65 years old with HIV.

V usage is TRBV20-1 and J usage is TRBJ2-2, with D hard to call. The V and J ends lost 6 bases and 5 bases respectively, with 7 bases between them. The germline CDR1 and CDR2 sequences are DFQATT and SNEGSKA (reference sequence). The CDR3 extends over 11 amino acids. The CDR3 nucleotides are TGCAGTGCGTTTCGGACCGGGGAGCTGTTTTTT. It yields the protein CSAFRTGELFF.

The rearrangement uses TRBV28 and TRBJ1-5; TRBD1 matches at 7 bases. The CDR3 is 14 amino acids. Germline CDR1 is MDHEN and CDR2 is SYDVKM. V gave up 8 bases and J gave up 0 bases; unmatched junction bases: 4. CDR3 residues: CASRTGNSNQPQHF. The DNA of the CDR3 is TGTGCCAGCCGGACAGGCAATAGCAATCAGCCCCAGCATTTT.

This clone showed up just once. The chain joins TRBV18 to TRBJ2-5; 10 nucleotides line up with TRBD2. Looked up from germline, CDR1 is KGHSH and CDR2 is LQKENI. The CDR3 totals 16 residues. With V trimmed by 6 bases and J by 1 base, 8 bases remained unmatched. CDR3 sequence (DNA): TGTGCCAGCTCTGCCTTAGCGGGGGGCTTCCAAGAGACCCAGTACTTC. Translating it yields CASSALAGGFQETQYF.

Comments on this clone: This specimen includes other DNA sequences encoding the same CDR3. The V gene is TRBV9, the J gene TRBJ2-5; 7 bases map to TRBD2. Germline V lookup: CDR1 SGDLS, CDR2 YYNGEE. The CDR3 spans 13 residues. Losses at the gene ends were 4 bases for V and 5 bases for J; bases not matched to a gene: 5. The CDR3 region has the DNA TGTGCCAGCAGCTACCGGGGGGTTGAGACCCAGTACTTC. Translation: CASSYRGVETQYF.

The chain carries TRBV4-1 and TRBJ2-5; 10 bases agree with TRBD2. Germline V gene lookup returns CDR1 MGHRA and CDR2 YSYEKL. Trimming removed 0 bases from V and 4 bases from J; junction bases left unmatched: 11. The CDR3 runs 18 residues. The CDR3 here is CASSQEGKAGGPGETQYF. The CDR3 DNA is TGCGCCAGCAGCCAAGAAGGCAAAGCGGGGGGGCCGGGAGAGACCCAGTACTTC.

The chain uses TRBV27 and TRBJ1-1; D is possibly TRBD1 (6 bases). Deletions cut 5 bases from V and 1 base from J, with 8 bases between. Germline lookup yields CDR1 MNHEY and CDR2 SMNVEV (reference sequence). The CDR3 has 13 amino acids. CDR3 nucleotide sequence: TGTGCCAGCAGTAGCAGGGGGAACACTGAAGCTTTCTTT. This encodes CASSSRGNTEAFF.